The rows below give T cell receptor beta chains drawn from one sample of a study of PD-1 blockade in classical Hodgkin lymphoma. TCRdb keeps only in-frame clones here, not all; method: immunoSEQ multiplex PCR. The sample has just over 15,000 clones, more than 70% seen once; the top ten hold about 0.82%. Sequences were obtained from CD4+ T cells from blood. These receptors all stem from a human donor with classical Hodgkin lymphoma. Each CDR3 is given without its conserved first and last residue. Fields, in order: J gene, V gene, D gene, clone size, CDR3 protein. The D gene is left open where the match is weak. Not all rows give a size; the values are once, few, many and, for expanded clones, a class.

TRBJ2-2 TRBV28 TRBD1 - ASQTRQGRSGELF
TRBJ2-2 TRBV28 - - ATILRGNTGKLF
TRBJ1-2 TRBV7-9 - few ASSLTGAGGYT
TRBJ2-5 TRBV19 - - ASSANGGDTETQY
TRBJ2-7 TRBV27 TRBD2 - ASSGPLLAGVGYEQY
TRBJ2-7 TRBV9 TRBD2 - ASSVEGSGRVYEQY
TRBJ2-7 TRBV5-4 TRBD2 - ASSPTGGREQY
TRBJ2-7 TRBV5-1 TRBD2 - ASSLGPLAGSTYEQY
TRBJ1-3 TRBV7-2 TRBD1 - ASSPRQGLTGNTIY
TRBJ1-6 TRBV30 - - ASGGSSSYNSPLH
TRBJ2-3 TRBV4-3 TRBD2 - ASSQGAGGSTDTQY
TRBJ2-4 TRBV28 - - ASSLYGIQY
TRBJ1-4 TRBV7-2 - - ASSNAGMGTGEKLF
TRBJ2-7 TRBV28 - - ASSLGRGPSYEQY
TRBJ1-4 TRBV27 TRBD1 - ASNLRDRGLSEKLF
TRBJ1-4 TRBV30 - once AWRTQGGSEKLF
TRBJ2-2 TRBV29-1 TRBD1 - SVRTGGNTGELF
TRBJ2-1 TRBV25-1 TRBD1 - ASSGEPRDRKNEQF
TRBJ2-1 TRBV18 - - ASSPSPGDNEQF
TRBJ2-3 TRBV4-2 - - ASSQEVQSPLTDTQY
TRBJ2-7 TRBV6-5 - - ASSARQSSYEQY
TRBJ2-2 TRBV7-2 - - ASSEYTGELF